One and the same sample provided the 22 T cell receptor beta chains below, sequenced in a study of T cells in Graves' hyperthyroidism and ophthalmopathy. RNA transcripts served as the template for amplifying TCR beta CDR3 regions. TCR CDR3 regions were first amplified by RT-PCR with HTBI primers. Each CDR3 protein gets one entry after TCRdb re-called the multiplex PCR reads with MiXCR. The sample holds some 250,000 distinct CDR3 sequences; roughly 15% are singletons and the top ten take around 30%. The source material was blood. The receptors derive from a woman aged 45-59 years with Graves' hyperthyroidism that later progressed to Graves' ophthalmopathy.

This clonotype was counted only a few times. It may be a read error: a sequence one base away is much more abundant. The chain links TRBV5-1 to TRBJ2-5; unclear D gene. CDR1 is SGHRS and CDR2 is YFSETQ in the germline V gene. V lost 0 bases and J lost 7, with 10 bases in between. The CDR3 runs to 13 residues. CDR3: CASSLGAEVTQYF. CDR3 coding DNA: TGCGCCAGCAGCTTGGGGGCAGAAGTGACCCAGTACTTC.

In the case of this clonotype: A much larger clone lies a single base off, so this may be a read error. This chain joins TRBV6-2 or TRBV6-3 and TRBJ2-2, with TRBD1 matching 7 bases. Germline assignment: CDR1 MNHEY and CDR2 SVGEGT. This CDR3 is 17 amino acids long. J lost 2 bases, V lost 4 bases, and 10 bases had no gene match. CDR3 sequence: CASSSTGALPNTGELFF. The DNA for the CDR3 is TGTGCCAGCAGTTCCACAGGGGCGCTCCCCAACACCGGGGAGCTGTTTTTT.

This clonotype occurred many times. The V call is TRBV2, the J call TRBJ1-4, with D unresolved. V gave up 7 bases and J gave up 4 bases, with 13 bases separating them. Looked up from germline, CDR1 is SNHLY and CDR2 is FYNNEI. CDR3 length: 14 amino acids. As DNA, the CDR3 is TGTGCCAGCACGGGCGTATCGCGTAATGAAAAACTGTTTTTT. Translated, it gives CASTGVSRNEKLFF.

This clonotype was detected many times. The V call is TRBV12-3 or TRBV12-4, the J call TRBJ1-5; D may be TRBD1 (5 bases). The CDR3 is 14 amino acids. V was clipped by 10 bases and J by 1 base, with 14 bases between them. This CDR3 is CANTGGRSNQPQHF. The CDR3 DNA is TGTGCCAACACAGGAGGGCGAAGCAATCAGCCCCAGCATTTT.

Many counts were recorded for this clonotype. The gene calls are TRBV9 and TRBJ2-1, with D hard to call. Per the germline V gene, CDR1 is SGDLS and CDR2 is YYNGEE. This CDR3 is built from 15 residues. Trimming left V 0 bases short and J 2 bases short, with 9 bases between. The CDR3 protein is CASSVEGIPYNEQFF. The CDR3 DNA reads TGTGCCAGCAGCGTAGAAGGGATTCCCTACAATGAGCAGTTCTTC.

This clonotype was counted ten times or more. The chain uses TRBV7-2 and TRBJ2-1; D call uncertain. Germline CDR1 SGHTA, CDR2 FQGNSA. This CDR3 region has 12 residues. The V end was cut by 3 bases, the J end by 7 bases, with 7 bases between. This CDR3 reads CASSFTGNEQFF. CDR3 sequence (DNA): TGTGCCAGCAGCTTTACCGGGAATGAGCAGTTCTTC.

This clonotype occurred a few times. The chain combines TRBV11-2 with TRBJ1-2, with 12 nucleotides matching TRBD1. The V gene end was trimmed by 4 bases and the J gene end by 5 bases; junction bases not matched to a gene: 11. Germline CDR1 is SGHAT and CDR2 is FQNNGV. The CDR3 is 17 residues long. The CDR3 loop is CASSWTGTGGGGYGYTF. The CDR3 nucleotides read TGTGCCAGCAGCTGGACCGGGACAGGGGGCGGTGGTTATGGCTACACCTTC.

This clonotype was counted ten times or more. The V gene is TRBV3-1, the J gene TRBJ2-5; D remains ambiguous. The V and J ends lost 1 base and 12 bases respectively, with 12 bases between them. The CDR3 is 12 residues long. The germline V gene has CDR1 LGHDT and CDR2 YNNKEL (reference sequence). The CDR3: CASSQGANRKYF. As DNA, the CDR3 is TGTGCCAGCAGCCAAGGTGCAAACCGGAAGTACTTC.

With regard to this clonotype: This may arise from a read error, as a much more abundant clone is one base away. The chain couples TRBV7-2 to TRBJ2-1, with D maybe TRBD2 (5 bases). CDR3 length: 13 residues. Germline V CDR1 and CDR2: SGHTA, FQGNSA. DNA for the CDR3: TGTGCCAGCAGCTTAAACGACTACAATGAGCAGTCCTTC. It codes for CASSLNDYNEQSF.

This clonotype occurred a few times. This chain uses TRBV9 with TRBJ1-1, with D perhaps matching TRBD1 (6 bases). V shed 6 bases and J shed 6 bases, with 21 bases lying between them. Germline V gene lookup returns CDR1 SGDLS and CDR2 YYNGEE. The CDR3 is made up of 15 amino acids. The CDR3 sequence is CASNNGGAETPEAFF. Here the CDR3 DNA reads TGTGCCAGCAACAACGGGGGGGCTGAAACTCCTGAAGCTTTCTTT.

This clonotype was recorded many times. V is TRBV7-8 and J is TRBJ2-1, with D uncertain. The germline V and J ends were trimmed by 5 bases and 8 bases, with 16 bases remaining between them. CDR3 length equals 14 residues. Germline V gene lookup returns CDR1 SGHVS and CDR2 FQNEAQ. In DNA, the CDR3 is TGTGCCAGCAGCCCCAGAGTAAACTTCGATGAGCAGTTCTTC. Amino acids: CASSPRVNFDEQFF.

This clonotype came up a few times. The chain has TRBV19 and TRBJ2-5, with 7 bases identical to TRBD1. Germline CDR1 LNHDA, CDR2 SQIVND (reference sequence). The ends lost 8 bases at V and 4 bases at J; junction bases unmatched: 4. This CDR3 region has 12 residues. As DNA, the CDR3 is TGTGCCAGTCGGGACAGTTTAGAGACCCAGTACTTC. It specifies CASRDSLETQYF.

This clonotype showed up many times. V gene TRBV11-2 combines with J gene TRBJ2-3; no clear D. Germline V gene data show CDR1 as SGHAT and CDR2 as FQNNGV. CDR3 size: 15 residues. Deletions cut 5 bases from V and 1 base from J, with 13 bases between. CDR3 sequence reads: CASSPKAKRTDTQYF. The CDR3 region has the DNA TGTGCCAGCAGCCCTAAGGCAAAGCGCACAGATACGCAGTATTTT.

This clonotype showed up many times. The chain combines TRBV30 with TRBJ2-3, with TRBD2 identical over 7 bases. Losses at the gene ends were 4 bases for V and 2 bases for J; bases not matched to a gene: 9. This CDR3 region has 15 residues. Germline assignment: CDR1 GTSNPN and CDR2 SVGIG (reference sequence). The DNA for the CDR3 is TGTGCCTGGACAATGGGACTAACAAACACAGATACGCAGTATTTT. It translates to CAWTMGLTNTDTQYF.

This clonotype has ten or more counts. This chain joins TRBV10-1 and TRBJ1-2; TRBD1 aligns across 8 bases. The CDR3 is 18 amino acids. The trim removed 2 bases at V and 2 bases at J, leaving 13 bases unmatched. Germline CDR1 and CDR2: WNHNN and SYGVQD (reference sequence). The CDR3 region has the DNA TGCGCCAGCAGTGAGACGGGGCCGGGACAGGCGACGAACTATGGCTACACCTTC. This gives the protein CASSETGPGQATNYGYTF.

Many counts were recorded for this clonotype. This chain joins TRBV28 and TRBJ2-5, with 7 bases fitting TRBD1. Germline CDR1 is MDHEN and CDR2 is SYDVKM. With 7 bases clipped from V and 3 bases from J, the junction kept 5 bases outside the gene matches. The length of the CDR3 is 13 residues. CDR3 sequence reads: CASIGQGEETQYF. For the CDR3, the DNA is TGTGCCAGCATTGGCCAGGGGGAAGAGACCCAGTACTTC.

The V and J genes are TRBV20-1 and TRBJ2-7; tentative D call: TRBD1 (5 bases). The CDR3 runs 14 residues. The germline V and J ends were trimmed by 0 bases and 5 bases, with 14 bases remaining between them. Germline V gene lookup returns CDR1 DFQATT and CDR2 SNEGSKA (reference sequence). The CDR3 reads CSARDPRAANEQYF. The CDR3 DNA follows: TGCAGTGCTAGAGATCCCAGGGCCGCCAACGAGCAGTACTTC.

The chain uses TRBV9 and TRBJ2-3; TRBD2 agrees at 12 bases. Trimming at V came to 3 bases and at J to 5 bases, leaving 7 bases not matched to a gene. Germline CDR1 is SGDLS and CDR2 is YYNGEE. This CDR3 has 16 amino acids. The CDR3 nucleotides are TGTGCCAGCAGCGACAGTCTAGCGGGGGGGATAGATACGCAGTATTTT. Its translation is CASSDSLAGGIDTQYF. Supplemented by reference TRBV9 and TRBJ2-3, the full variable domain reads DSGVTQTPKHLITATGQRVTLRCSPRSGDLSVYWYQQSLDQGLQFLIQYYNGEERAKGNILERFSAQQFPDLHSELNLSSLELGDSALYFCASSDSLAGGIDTQYFGPGTRLTVL.

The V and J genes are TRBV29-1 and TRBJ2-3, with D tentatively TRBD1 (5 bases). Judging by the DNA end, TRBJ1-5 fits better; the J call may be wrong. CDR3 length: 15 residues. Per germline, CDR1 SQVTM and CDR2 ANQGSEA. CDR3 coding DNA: TGCAGCGTCCCCGGGACTAGCGCCTTCACAGATACGCAGCATTTT. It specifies CSVPGTSAFTDTQHF.

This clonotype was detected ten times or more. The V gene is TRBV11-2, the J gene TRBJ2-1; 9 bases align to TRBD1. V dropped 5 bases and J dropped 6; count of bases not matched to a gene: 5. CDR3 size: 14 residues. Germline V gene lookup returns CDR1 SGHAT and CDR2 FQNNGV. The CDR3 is CASSRDRDPNEQFF. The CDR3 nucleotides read TGTGCCAGCAGCCGGGACAGGGACCCCAATGAGCAGTTCTTC.

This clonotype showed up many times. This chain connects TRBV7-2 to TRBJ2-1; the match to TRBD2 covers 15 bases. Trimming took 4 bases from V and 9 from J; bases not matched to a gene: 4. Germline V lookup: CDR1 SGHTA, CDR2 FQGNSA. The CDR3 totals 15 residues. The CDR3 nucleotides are TGTGCCAGCAGCTGGACTAGCGGGAGGGCCGGTGAGCAGTTCTTC. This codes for CASSWTSGRAGEQFF.

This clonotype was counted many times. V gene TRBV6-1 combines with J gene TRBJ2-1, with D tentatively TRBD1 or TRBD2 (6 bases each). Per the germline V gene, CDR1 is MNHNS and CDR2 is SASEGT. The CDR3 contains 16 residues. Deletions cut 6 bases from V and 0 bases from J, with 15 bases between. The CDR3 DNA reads TGTGCCAGCAGAGGCCTCGGGGGCCGCTCCTACAATGAGCAGTTCTTC. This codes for CASRGLGGRSYNEQFF.